A single sample gave rise to the 10 T cell receptor beta chains below, sequenced in a study of neurological immune-mediated disorders. MiXCR was run by TCRdb on the 5' RACE reads, yielding one entry per CDR3 protein. The profile shows 71,000 or so distinct CDR3 sequences, about an eighth of them singletons. Time point specified: longitudinal time-point 1 (baseline). The sample consisted of PBMCs. These receptors all come from a female donor with HTLV-1-associated myelopathy (HAM/TSP).

This clonotype was counted many times. The J gene is TRBJ2-1, the V gene TRBV2; TRBD1 matches at 10 bases. The CDR3 spans 13 residues. V shed 8 bases, J shed 8 bases, and the junction held 6 bases outside the gene matches. Germline V CDR1 and CDR2: SNHLY, FYNNEI. The CDR3 nucleotides read TGTGCCAGCCGCCGGGACAGGGGTTATGAGCAGTTCTTC. This gives the protein CASRRDRGYEQFF.

This clonotype was counted at least ten times. The CDR3 spells CSARASAGDSYNEQFF. For the CDR3, the DNA is TGCAGTGCTAGAGCTTCGGCAGGGGACTCCTACAATGAGCAGTTCTTC. The chain recombines TRBV20-1 with TRBJ2-1, with TRBD1 as a possible D gene (6 bases). Germline V gives CDR1 DFQATT, CDR2 SNEGSKA (reference sequence). The CDR3 length is 16 residues. The germline V and J ends were trimmed by 1 base and 0 bases, with 13 bases remaining between them.

To note about this clonotype: This could be a read error, since a much larger clone is one nucleotide away. The V gene is TRBV3-1, the J gene TRBJ2-3; unclear D gene. Trimming shortened V by 3 bases and J by 7 bases, and 11 bases separated the two germline ends. The CDR3 consists of 13 residues. Germline loops: CDR1 LGHDT, CDR2 YNNKEL (reference sequence). CDR3: CASSHDRLNTQYF. The CDR3 coding sequence is TGTGCCAGCAGCCACGACCGTCTTAATACGCAGTATTTT.

The table lists this clonotype with a few counts. A read error may produce the germline difference seen at one junction end. V is TRBV20-1 and J is TRBJ2-3, with D possibly being TRBD2 (6 bases). The CDR3 spans 14 residues. The V gene's germline CDR1 is DFQATT and CDR2 SNEGSKA (reference sequence). The CDR3 loop is CSASPGLTTNTQYF. The CDR3 DNA sequence: TGCAGTGCCAGCCCGGGACTTACCACAAATACGCAGTATTTT.

In its sample, this clonotype was seen many times. The V call is TRBV5-1, the J call TRBJ2-3; D is uncertain. Germline assignment: CDR1 SGHRS and CDR2 YFSETQ. CDR3 length: 13 residues. With 4 bases removed from V and 0 bases from J, the gap between germline ends came to 6 bases. This CDR3 is CASSQGSTDTQYF. CDR3 DNA: TGCGCCAGCAGCCAAGGGAGCACAGATACGCAGTATTTT. Together with reference TRBV5-1 and TRBJ2-3, the CDR3 gives the full variable domain: KAGVTQTPRYLIKTRGQQVTLSCSPISGHRSVSWYQQTPGQGLQFLFEYFSETQRNKGNFPGRFSGRQFSNSRSEMNVSTLELGDSALYLCASSQGSTDTQYFGPGTRLTVL.

The J gene is TRBJ2-7, the V gene TRBV5-1; 9 positions agree with TRBD1. Looked up from germline, CDR1 is SGHRS and CDR2 is YFSETQ. The CDR3 contains 13 residues. Unmatched junction bases numbered 2, after V lost 4 bases and J lost 3 bases. CDR3 loop: CASSGTGNYEQYF. Here the CDR3 DNA reads TGCGCCAGCAGCGGGACAGGGAACTACGAGCAGTACTTC. Full variable domain (missing parts from reference TRBV5-1 and TRBJ2-7): KAGVTQTPRYLIKTRGQQVTLSCSPISGHRSVSWYQQTPGQGLQFLFEYFSETQRNKGNFPGRFSGRQFSNSRSEMNVSTLELGDSALYLCASSGTGNYEQYFGPGTRLTVT.

Only a few counts were recorded for this clonotype. This may be a read error, as it is one base from a much larger clone. The V gene is TRBV7-9, the J gene TRBJ2-3; possible D gene TRBD2, 6 bases. Germline CDR1 and CDR2: SEHNR and FQNEAQ (reference sequence). This CDR3 spans 17 amino acids. V was clipped by 2 bases and J by 2 bases, with 17 bases between them. The CDR3 protein is CASSLMTVRGATDTQYF. CDR3 DNA sequence: TGTGCCAGCAGCTTAATGACGGTGCGGGGCGCCACAGATACGCAGTATTTT. The entire variable domain, with the rest obtained from reference TRBV7-9 and TRBJ2-3, is as follows: DTGVSQNPRHKITKRGQNVTFRCDPISEHNRLYWYRQTLGQGPEFLTYFQNEAQLEKSRLLSDRFSAERPKGSFSTLEIQRTEQGDSAMYLCASSLMTVRGATDTQYFGPGTRLTVL.

This clonotype has a count of ten or more. This chain links TRBV15 with TRBJ1-5, with D unresolved. Trimming stripped 8 bases from V and 0 bases from J, with 5 bases between. CDR3 length equals 12 residues. Looked up from germline, CDR1 is LNHNV and CDR2 is YYDKDF (reference sequence). CDR3 loop: CATAFSNQPQHF. The CDR3 coding sequence is TGTGCCACCGCCTTTAGCAATCAGCCCCAGCATTTT.

This chain links TRBV5-1 with TRBJ2-3; no firm D call. V lost 4 bases to trimming and J lost 5 bases, with 14 bases between them. Germline V lookup: CDR1 SGHRS, CDR2 YFSETQ. The CDR3 runs 14 residues. The CDR3 reads CASSDRRPGDTQYF. DNA of the CDR3: TGCGCCAGCAGCGACCGCCGGCCGGGAGATACGCAGTATTTT.

This clonotype was seen at least ten times. The chain uses TRBV10-2 and TRBJ2-7; 10 bases line up with TRBD2. J lost 3 bases, V lost 8 bases, and 7 bases had no gene match. Germline-derived CDR1 and CDR2 are WSHSY and SAAADI. The length of the CDR3 is 14 residues. CDR3 DNA: TGCGCCAGCGGTTCTAGCGGGGGATTCTACGAGCAGTACTTC. The encoded protein is CASGSSGGFYEQYF.